The 25 T cell receptor beta chains reported below all come from one sample, sequenced in a study of cytomegalovirus exposure and HLA in healthy donors. Vbeta (60) and Jbeta (13) primers were used in the PCR. Here immunoSEQ multiplex PCR was the method, and the copy in TCRdb shows in-frame clones only, minus some. Of roughly 150,000 clones listed, roughly 10% are singletons. Material for sequencing was PBMCs. These receptors were obtained from a man aged 50-60 years in good health and CMV-seronegative.

There are a few counts of this clone. V is TRBV6-1 and J is TRBJ2-1; D is possibly TRBD2 (6 bases). Trimming took off 1 base at V and 2 bases at J, with 12 bases between the two ends. The V gene's germline CDR1 is MNHNS and CDR2 SASEGT. This CDR3 comprises 16 residues. In nucleotides, the CDR3 is TGTGCCAGCAGTGAAGTACTAGCTGGAGCCTACAATGAGCAGTTCTTC. As protein: CASSEVLAGAYNEQFF.

In its sample, this clone was seen a few times. The rearrangement links TRBV19 to TRBJ2-2, with 16 bases that match TRBD2. CDR1 is LNHDA and CDR2 is SQIVND in the germline V gene (reference sequence). This CDR3 is 17 amino acids long. Trimming at V came to 7 bases and at J to 5 bases, leaving 7 bases not matched to a gene. The CDR3 sequence is CASMGTSGRGRTGELFF. The CDR3 DNA sequence: TGTGCCAGTATGGGGACTAGCGGGAGGGGTCGAACCGGGGAGCTGTTTTTT.

This clone was seen a few times. The chain combines TRBV19 with TRBJ1-4, with 9 bases aligning to TRBD1. Germline lookup yields CDR1 LNHDA and CDR2 SQIVND (reference sequence). Trimming removed 3 bases from V and 2 bases from J; junction bases left unmatched: 4. CDR3 size: 16 residues. The CDR3 reads CASSIAGTGTNEKLFF. CDR3 nucleotide sequence: TGTGCCAGTAGTATCGCTGGGACAGGGACTAATGAAAAACTGTTTTTT.

The chain links TRBV29-1 to TRBJ1-5; 8 bases fit TRBD1. V trimming: 6 bases; J trimming: 3 bases; junction bases outside the gene matches: 4. Germline CDR1 SQVTM, CDR2 ANQGSEA. The CDR3 has 13 amino acids. CDR3: CSVQGAPNQPQHF. CDR3 DNA: TGCAGCGTGCAGGGGGCCCCCAATCAGCCCCAGCATTTT.

J is TRBJ1-2 and V is TRBV19; TRBD1 is a possible D gene (6 bases). This CDR3 spans 16 amino acids. Trimming removed 1 base from V and 2 bases from J, with 14 bases in between. CDR1 and CDR2 from the germline V gene are LNHDA and SQIVND (reference sequence). CDR3 sequence: CASSIASGGQNYGYTF. In DNA form, the CDR3 reads TGTGCCAGTAGTATAGCCTCCGGGGGGCAGAACTATGGCTACACCTTC.

The chain recombines TRBV27 with TRBJ2-5; TRBD2 agrees at 9 bases. Germline values: CDR1 MNHEY, CDR2 SMNVEV (reference sequence). With V trimmed by 4 bases and J by 4 bases, 7 bases remained unmatched. There are 15 residues in the CDR3. The CDR3 nucleotides are TGTGCCAGCAGTTACGGAGTAGCGGGAGTAGAGACCCAGTACTTC. Its protein product is CASSYGVAGVETQYF.

This clone was picked up a small number of times. This sequence joins TRBV5-5 and TRBJ1-2; 8 bases are a match to TRBD1. J was trimmed by 2 bases and V by 0 bases; bases with no gene match: 0. This CDR3 has 14 amino acids. Germline loops: CDR1 SGHKS, CDR2 YYEKEE (reference sequence). Here the CDR3 reads CASSLGTGNYGYTF. The CDR3 DNA is TGTGCCAGCAGCTTGGGGACAGGGAACTATGGCTACACCTTC.

This clone was found a few times. The chain employs TRBV19 and TRBJ2-7; 14 nucleotides line up with TRBD2. CDR3 size: 18 residues. V gave up 3 bases and J gave up 0 bases; unmatched junction bases: 7. Germline values: CDR1 LNHDA, CDR2 SQIVND (reference sequence). The CDR3 sequence: CASSIRQGTSGSSYEQYF. DNA of the CDR3: TGTGCCAGTAGTATTAGACAGGGGACTAGCGGGAGCTCCTACGAGCAGTACTTC. Using reference TRBV19 and TRBJ2-7 for the parts outside the CDR3, the full variable domain is DGGITQSPKYLFRKEGQNVTLSCEQNLNHDAMYWYRQDPGQGLRLIYYSQIVNDFQKGDIAEGYSVSREKKESFPLTVTSAQKNPTAFYLCASSIRQGTSGSSYEQYFGPGTRLTVT.

V is TRBV18 and J is TRBJ2-5; 10 nucleotides agree with TRBD1. The CDR3 has 17 amino acids. The V gene end was trimmed by 5 bases and the J gene end by 5 bases; junction bases not matched to a gene: 14. Germline lookup yields CDR1 KGHSH and CDR2 LQKENI. In DNA form, the CDR3 reads TGTGCCAGCTCATCAGGGAGAACCGGGACAGGGGATGAGACCCAGTACTTC. It yields the protein CASSSGRTGTGDETQYF.

This clone was detected a few times. The V gene is TRBV5-4, the J gene TRBJ2-5, with 9 bases lining up with TRBD1. TRBJ2-7 matches the DNA end more closely, so the J call is doubtful. This CDR3 region has 16 residues. In germline, CDR1 is SGHNT, CDR2 YYREEE (reference sequence). The CDR3 region has the DNA TGTGCCAGCAGCCTAAGGACAGGGGAGAGCTCCTACGAGCAGTACTTC. Translating it yields CASSLRTGESSYEQYF.

The chain links TRBV7-9 to TRBJ1-2, with 9 nucleotides matching TRBD1. Losses at the gene ends were 5 bases for V and 4 bases for J; bases not matched to a gene: 2. The CDR3 is made up of 13 amino acids. Germline V gives CDR1 SEHNR, CDR2 FQNEAQ (reference sequence). The CDR3 nucleotides read TGTGCCAGCAGCCTGGGACAGGGCTATGGCTACACCTTC. Protein sequence: CASSLGQGYGYTF.

The V and J genes are TRBV5-6 and TRBJ2-7; TRBD2 agrees at 9 bases. The trim removed 0 bases at V and 3 bases at J, leaving 7 bases unmatched. CDR1 and CDR2 (germline): SGHDT, YYEEEE. CDR3 length: 16 amino acids. For the CDR3, the DNA is TGTGCCAGCAGCTTGGCCACGCTAGCGGGAAACTACGAGCAGTACTTC. Translated: CASSLATLAGNYEQYF. Full variable domain (outside the CDR3, taken from reference TRBV5-6 and TRBJ2-7): DAGVTQSPTHLIKTRGQQVTLRCSPKSGHDTVSWYQQALGQGPQFIFQYYEEEERQRGNFPDRFSGHQFPNYSSELNVNALLLGDSALYLCASSLATLAGNYEQYFGPGTRLTVT.

This clone showed up just a few times. The chain is built from TRBV30 and TRBJ1-2; 12 nucleotides agree with TRBD1. CDR3 size: 13 residues. Per germline, CDR1 GTSNPN and CDR2 SVGIG (reference sequence). V lost 3 bases to trimming and J lost 8 bases; unmatched junction nucleotides: 4. Written as DNA, the CDR3 is TGTGCCTGGAGCTCAGGGACAGGGGGCGGCTACACCTTC. It yields the protein CAWSSGTGGGYTF.

The rearrangement links TRBV11-2 to TRBJ2-7; a possible D gene is TRBD2 (5 bases). V lost 5 bases and J lost 6, with 20 bases in between. The V gene's germline CDR1 is SGHAT and CDR2 FQNNGV. This CDR3 contains 15 residues. CDR3 region: CASSPLRPGGREQYF. The CDR3 bases are TGTGCCAGCAGCCCCCTGCGACCAGGAGGTCGCGAGCAGTACTTC. Supplemented by reference TRBV11-2 and TRBJ2-7, the full variable domain reads EAGVAQSPRYKIIEKRQSVAFWCNPISGHATLYWYQQILGQGPKLLIQFQNNGVVDDSQLPKDRFSAERLKGVDSTLKIQPAKLEDSAVYLCASSPLRPGGREQYFGPGTRLTVT.

The V and J genes are TRBV28 and TRBJ2-1; TRBD2 agrees at 9 bases. This CDR3 has 14 residues. CDR1 is MDHEN, CDR2 SYDVKM, per germline. The V gene end was trimmed by 8 bases and the J gene end by 4 bases; junction bases not matched to a gene: 6. Here the CDR3 reads CASAWAGGYNEQFF. CDR3 coding DNA: TGTGCCAGCGCTTGGGCGGGAGGGTACAATGAGCAGTTCTTC.

This clone was seen only a few times. This sequence joins TRBV2 and TRBJ1-4, with D perhaps matching TRBD1 (5 bases). With 8 bases removed from V and 5 bases from J, the gap between germline ends came to 12 bases. The germline gives CDR1 SNHLY, CDR2 FYNNEI. The CDR3 has 13 amino acids. The CDR3 nucleotides are TGTGCCAGCTGTTACAGGAGCAATGAAAAACTGTTTTTT. It is translated as CASCYRSNEKLFF. The whole variable domain, remainder taken from reference TRBV2 and TRBJ1-4, is EPEVTQTPSHQVTQMGQEVILRCVPISNHLYFYWYRQILGQKVEFLVSFYNNEISEKSEIFDDQFSVERPDGSNFTLKIRSTKLEDSAMYFCASCYRSNEKLFFGSGTQLSVL.

This sequence joins TRBV5-6 and TRBJ2-3; maybe TRBD1 (6 bases). The V and J ends lost 2 bases and 2 bases respectively, with 12 bases between them. The germline V gene encodes CDR1 SGHDT and CDR2 YYEEEE. This CDR3 spans 15 amino acids. The CDR3 DNA is TGTGCCAGCAGCTTACCGACAGGACTCACAGATACGCAGTATTTT. Protein sequence: CASSLPTGLTDTQYF.

This clone was seen only a few times. J is TRBJ2-1 and V is TRBV4-1; D is possibly TRBD1 (6 bases). Trimming cost V 2 bases and J 5 bases, with 13 bases left between them. Germline-derived CDR1 and CDR2 are MGHRA and YSYEKL. The length of the CDR3 is 15 residues. CDR3 in amino acids: CASSQQGSSDNEQFF. The CDR3 coding sequence is TGCGCCAGCAGCCAACAGGGGTCGTCGGACAATGAGCAGTTCTTC.

This clone was detected many times. This chain connects TRBV6-4 to TRBJ1-2; 8 bases agree with TRBD1. The CDR3 totals 15 residues. Germline values: CDR1 MRHNA, CDR2 SNTAGT. V gave up 3 bases and J gave up 10 bases; unmatched junction bases: 13. For the CDR3, the DNA is TGTGCCAGCAGTGAGTCAGACAGGGGCGCCGCAGACTACACCTTC. This translates into CASSESDRGAADYTF.

The chain recombines TRBV2 with TRBJ1-5, with TRBD1 matching over 9 bases. The CDR3 has 20 amino acids. V gave up 4 bases and J gave up 0 bases; unmatched junction bases: 16. Germline V gives CDR1 SNHLY, CDR2 FYNNEI. The CDR3 bases are TGTGCCAGCAGTGGGGGGAGGGAGACAGGGGGACTATTTAGCAATCAGCCCCAGCATTTT. As protein: CASSGGRETGGLFSNQPQHF.

J is TRBJ2-3 and V is TRBV2, with 8 bases matching TRBD2. There are 14 residues in the CDR3. Unmatched junction bases numbered 7, after V lost 8 bases and J lost 3 bases. Germline CDR1 is SNHLY and CDR2 is FYNNEI. CDR3 in amino acids: CASAGGVVTDTQYF. The CDR3 region has the DNA TGTGCCAGCGCGGGGGGAGTAGTAACAGATACGCAGTATTTT.

This clone came up a few times. This sequence joins TRBV27 and TRBJ2-4; D might be TRBD2 (6 bases). The CDR3 totals 15 residues. V was trimmed by 5 bases and J by 0 bases, leaving 11 bases between them. Germline loops: CDR1 MNHEY, CDR2 SMNVEV (reference sequence). The CDR3 here is CASSDSGLAKNIQYF. The CDR3 nucleotides read TGTGCCAGCAGTGATAGCGGACTAGCCAAAAACATTCAGTACTTC.

This clone has more than one count but fewer than ten. Its ends do not fully match the called genes, so a read error is possible. This chain joins TRBV11-2 and TRBJ2-4; possibly TRBD2 for D (6 bases). CDR3 length: 20 residues. From germline, CDR1 is SGHAT and CDR2 FQNNGV. The CDR3 DNA is TGTGCCAGCAGCGTAGATGGCGGGGAAGCAAATAGACTAGCCAAAAACATTCAGTACTTC. It codes for CASSVDGGEANRLAKNIQYF.

The chain carries TRBV6-4 and TRBJ2-1; D may be TRBD2 (6 bases). CDR1 and CDR2 (germline): MRHNA, SNTAGT. CDR3 length: 15 amino acids. V lost 3 bases and J lost 6, with 15 bases in between. CDR3: CASSDPPRGINEQFF. The CDR3 DNA follows: TGTGCCAGCAGTGATCCCCCTCGGGGGATCAATGAGCAGTTCTTC.

This rearrangement joins TRBV5-1 to TRBJ2-5; possible D gene TRBD2, 7 bases. Trimming pared 0 bases from V and 4 bases from J, leaving 19 bases between. The germline V gene encodes CDR1 SGHRS and CDR2 YFSETQ. The CDR3 contains 17 residues. The CDR3 reads CASSLVGAGAISETQYF. The CDR3 DNA sequence: TGCGCCAGCAGCTTGGTGGGGGCGGGAGCAATCTCAGAGACCCAGTACTTC.